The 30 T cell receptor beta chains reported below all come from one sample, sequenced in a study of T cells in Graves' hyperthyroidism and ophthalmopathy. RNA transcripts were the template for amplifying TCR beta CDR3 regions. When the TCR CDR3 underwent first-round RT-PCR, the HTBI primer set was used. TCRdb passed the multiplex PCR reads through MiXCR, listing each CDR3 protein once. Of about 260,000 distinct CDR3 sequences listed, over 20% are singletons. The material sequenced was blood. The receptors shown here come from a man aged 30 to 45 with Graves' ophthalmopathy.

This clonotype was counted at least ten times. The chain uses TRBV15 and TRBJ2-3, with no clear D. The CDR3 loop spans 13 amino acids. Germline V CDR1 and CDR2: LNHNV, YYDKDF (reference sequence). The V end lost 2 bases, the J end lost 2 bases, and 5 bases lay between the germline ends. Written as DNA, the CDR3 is TGTGCCACCAGCAGACCAGTCACAGATACGCAGTATTTT. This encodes CATSRPVTDTQYF.

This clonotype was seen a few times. CDR3 nucleotides: TGTGCCTGGAGTGGGGCTAACAATCAGCCCCAGCATTTT. Protein: CAWSGANNQPQHF. The rearrangement links TRBV30 to TRBJ1-5, with D unclear. CDR3 length: 13 residues. CDR1 and CDR2 from the germline V gene are GTSNPN and SVGIG (reference sequence). Trimming pared 1 base from V and 3 bases from J, leaving 7 bases between.

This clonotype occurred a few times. CDR3 nucleotide sequence: TGTGCCAGCACCGGACAGAATAGCAATCAGCCCCAGCATTTT. Protein product: CASTGQNSNQPQHF. V usage is TRBV6-1 and J usage is TRBJ1-5, with D tentatively TRBD1 (6 bases). CDR1 is MNHNS and CDR2 is SASEGT in the germline V gene. V lost 7 bases to trimming and J lost 0 bases, with 10 bases between them. The CDR3 sequence is 14 residues long.

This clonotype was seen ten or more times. CDR3 coding DNA: TGTGCCAGCAGACCATTAAGCCCTATGAACACTGAAGCTTTCTTT. This gives the protein CASRPLSPMNTEAFF. The rearrangement joins TRBV28 to TRBJ1-1; D unresolved. V lost 6 bases and J lost 0, with 14 bases in between. This CDR3 is 15 amino acids long. Germline V gene lookup returns CDR1 MDHEN and CDR2 SYDVKM.

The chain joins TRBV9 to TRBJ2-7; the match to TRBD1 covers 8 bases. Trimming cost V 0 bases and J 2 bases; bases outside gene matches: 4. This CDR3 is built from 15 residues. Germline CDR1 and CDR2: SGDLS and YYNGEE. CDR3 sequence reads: CASSVAAGGPYEQYF. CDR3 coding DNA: TGTGCCAGCAGCGTAGCCGCAGGGGGCCCCTACGAGCAGTACTTC.

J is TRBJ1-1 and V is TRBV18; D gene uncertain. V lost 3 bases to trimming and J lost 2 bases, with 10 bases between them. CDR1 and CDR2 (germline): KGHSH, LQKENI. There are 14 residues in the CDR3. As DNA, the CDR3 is TGTGCCAGCTCACCCCGATCCCCCAACACTGAAGCTTTCTTT. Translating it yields CASSPRSPNTEAFF.

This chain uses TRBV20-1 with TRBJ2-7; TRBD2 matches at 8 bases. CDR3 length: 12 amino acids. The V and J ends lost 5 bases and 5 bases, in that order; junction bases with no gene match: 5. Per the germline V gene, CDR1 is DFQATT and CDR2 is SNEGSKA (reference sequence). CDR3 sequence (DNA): TGCAGTGCTCTTAGCGGGACCGACGAGCAGTACTTC. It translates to CSALSGTDEQYF.

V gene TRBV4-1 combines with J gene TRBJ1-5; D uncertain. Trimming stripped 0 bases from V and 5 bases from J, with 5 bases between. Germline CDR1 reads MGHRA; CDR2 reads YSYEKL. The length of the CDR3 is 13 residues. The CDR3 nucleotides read TGCGCCAGCAGCCAAGATGAAGATCAGCCCCAGCATTTT. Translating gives CASSQDEDQPQHF.

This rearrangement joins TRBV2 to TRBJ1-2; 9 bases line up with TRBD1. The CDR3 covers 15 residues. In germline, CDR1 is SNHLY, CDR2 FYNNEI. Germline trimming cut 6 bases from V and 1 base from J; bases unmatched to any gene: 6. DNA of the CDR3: TGTGCCAGCAGCCACCGACAGGGGGATAACTATGGCTACACCTTC. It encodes CASSHRQGDNYGYTF.

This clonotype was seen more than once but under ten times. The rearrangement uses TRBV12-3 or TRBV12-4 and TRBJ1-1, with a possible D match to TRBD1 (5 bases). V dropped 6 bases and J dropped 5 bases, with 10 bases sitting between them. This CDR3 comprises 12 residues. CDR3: CASRQGLTEAFF. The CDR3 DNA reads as TGTGCCAGCAGGCAGGGTCTGACTGAAGCTTTCTTT.

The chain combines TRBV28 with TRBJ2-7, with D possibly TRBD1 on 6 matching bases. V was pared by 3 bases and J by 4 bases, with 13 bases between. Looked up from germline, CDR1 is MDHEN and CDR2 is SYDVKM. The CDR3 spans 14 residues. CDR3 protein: CASSFGDTTYEQYF. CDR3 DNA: TGTGCCAGCAGTTTTGGGGACACAACTTACGAGCAGTACTTC.

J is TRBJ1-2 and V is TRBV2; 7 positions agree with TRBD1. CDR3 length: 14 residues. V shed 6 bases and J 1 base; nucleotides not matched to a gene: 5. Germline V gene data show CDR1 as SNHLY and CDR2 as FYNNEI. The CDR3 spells CASRRQGHNYGYTF. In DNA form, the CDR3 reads TGTGCCAGCAGGCGACAGGGTCATAACTATGGCTACACCTTC.

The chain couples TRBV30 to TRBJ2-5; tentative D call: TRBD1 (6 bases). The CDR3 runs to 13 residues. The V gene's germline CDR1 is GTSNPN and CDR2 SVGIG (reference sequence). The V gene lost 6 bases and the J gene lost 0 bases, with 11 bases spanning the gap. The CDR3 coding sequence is TGTGCCTGTACCCAGGGGAACCAAGAGACCCAGTACTTC. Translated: CACTQGNQETQYF.

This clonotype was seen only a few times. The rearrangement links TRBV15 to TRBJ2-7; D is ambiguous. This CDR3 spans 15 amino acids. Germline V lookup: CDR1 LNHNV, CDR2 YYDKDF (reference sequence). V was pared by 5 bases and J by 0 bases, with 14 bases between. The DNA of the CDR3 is TGTGCCACCAGCGGTGACCGATCATCCTCCTACGAGCAGTACTTC. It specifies CATSGDRSSSYEQYF. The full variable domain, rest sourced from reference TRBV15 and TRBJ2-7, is DAMVIQNPRYQVTQFGKPVTLSCSQTLNHNVMYWYQQKSSQAPKLLFHYYDKDFNNEADTPDNFQSRRPNTSFCFLDIRSPGLGDTAMYLCATSGDRSSSYEQYFGPGTRLTVT.

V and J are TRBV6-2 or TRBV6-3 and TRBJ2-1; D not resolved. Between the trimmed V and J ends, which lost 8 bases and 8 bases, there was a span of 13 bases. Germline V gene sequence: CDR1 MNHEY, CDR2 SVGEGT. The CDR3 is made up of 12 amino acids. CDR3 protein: CASSRVRDEQFF. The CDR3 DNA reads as TGTGCCAGCTCCCGGGTTAGGGATGAGCAGTTCTTC.

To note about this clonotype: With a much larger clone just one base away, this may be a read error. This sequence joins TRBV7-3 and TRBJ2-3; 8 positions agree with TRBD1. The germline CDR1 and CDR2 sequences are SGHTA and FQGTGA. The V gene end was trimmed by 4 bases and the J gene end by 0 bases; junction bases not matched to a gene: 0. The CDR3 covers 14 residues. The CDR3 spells CASSWTGSTDTQYF. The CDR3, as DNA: TGTGCCAGCAGCTGGACAGGGAGCACAGATACGCAGTATTTT.

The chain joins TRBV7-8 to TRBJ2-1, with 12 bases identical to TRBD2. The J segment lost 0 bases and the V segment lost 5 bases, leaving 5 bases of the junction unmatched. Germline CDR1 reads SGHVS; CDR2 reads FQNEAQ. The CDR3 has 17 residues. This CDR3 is CASSPGLAGPSYNEQFF. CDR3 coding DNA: TGTGCCAGCAGCCCCGGACTAGCGGGACCCTCCTACAATGAGCAGTTCTTC.

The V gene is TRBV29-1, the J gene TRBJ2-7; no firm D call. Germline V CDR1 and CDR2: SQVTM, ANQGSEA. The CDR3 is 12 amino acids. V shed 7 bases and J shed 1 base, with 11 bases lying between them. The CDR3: CSAHTGSYEQYF. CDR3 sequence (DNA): TGCAGCGCTCATACGGGTTCCTACGAGCAGTACTTC.

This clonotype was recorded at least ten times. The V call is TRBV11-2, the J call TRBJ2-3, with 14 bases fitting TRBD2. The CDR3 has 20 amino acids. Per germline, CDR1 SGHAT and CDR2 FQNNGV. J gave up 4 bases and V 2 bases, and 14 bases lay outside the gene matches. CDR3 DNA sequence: TGTGCCAGCAGCTTAATCCCGGGACTAGCGGGAGTTGAGTCCGCAGATACGCAGTATTTT. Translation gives CASSLIPGLAGVESADTQYF.

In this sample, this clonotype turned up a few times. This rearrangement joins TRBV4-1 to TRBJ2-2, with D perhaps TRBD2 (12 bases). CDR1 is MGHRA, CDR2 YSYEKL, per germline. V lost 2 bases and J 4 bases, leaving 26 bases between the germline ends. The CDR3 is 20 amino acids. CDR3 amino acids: CASSQPGQGGLAGPTGELFF. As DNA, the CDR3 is TGCGCCAGCAGCCAACCGGGACAGGGGGGACTAGCGGGTCCCACCGGGGAGCTGTTTTTT.

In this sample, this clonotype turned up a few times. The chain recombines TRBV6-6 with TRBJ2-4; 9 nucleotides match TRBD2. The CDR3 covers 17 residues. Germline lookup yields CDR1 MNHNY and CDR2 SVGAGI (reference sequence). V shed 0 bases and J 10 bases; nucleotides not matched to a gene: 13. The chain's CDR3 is CASSYSSPAGGLGIQYF. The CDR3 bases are TGTGCCAGCAGTTACTCGAGCCCAGCGGGAGGCCTGGGGATTCAGTACTTC.

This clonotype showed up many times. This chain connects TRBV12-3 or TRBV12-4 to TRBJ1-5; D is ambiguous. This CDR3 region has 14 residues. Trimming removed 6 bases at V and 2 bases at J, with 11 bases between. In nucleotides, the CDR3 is TGTGCCAGCAGCCGCTTAGACGGCAATCAGCCCCAGCATTTT. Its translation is CASSRLDGNQPQHF.

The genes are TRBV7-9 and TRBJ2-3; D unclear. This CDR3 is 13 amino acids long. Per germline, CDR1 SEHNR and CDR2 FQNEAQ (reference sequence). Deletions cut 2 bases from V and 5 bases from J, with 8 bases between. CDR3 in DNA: TGTGCCAGCAGCTTATTCTTCTTAGATACGCAGTATTTT. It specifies CASSLFFLDTQYF.

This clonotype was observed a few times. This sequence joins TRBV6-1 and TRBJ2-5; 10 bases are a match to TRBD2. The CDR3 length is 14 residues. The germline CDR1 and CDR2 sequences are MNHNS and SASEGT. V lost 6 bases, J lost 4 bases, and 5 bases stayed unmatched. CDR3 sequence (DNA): TGTGCCAGCAGGGCTAGCGGGAGAGTAGAGACCCAGTACTTC. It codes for CASRASGRVETQYF.

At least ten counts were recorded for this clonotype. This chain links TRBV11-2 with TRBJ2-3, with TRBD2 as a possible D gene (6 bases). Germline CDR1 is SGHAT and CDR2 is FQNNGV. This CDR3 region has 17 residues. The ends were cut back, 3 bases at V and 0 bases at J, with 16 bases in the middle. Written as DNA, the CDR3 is TGTGCCAGCAGCTTTCTTTTCGGGAGCATAAGCACAGATACGCAGTATTTT. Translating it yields CASSFLFGSISTDTQYF.

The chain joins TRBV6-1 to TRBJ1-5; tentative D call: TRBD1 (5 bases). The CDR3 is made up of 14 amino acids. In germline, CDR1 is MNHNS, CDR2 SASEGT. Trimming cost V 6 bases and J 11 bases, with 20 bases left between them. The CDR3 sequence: CASSSGAVIVAQHF. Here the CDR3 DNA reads TGTGCCAGCAGCTCCGGGGCAGTTATAGTAGCCCAGCATTTT.

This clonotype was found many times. CDR3 DNA sequence: TGTGCCTGGAGTATCGGGGGCCCCTTTGGGCAGTACTTC. This sequence encodes CAWSIGGPFGQYF. V and J are TRBV30 and TRBJ2-7; either TRBD1 or TRBD2 may fit D (6 bases each). CDR1 and CDR2 from the germline V gene are GTSNPN and SVGIG (reference sequence). Trimming took off 2 bases at V and 9 bases at J, with 17 bases between the two ends. This CDR3 has 13 amino acids.

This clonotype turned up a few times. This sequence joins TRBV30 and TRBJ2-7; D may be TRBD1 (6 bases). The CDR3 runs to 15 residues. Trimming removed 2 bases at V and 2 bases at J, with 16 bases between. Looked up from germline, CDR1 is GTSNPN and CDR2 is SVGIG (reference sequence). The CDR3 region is CAWSTRTVRTYEQYF. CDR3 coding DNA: TGTGCCTGGAGTACCAGGACAGTCCGAACCTACGAGCAGTACTTC.

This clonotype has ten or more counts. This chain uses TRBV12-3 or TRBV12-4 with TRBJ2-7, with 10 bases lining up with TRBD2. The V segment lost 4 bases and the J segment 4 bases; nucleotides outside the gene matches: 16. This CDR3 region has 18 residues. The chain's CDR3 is CASSSGGSGRNPFYEQYF. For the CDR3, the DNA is TGTGCCAGCAGTTCCGGGGGTAGCGGGAGGAACCCATTTTACGAGCAGTACTTC.

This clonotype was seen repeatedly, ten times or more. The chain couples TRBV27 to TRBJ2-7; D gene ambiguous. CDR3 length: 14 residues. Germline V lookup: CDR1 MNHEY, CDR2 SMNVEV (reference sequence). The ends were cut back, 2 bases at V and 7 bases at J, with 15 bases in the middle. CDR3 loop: CASSLLPGIGEQYF. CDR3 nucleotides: TGTGCCAGCAGTTTACTCCCCGGTATCGGGGAGCAGTACTTC.